The clone carrying this TCR beta chain was recorded a few times. Its specificity is not known. The read gets to within 3 residues of the CDR3 end, and the germline J gene fills in the rest. This sample was included in a study of T cell clonality in common variable immunodeficiency. The V and J ends lost 0 bases and 4 bases, in that order; junction bases with no gene match: 0. From germline, CDR1 is DFQATT and CDR2 SNEGSKA (reference sequence). The CDR3 extends over 14 amino acids. Assay: immunoSEQ multiplex PCR; the TCRdb copy retains only in-frame clones and omits some. This sample carries some 50,000 clones, none of them present only once. Study-level points and caveats: Repertoire-complication correlations in CVID were limited by patient heterogeneity. What drives increased CVID clonality needs T cell subpopulation sequencing. Common variable immunodeficiency TCR beta sequences reportedly had fewer deletions and N-nucleotide insertions.

Both groups were predominantly of Caucasian heritage. This TCR came from a person aged 18 to 75 in good health. Sequenced input: peripheral blood mononuclear cells. This chain uses TRBV20-1 with TRBJ2-1; 10 positions agree with TRBD2. CDR3 DNA, as far as it was read: TGCAGTGCTAGAGAACTAGCGGGGTACAATGAG. Amino acid sequence: CSARELAGYNE. In full, the CDR3 is CSARELAGYNEQFF.